A selection of T cell receptor beta chains follows, all from one sample in a study of control samples from healthy donors and cancer patients. The repertoire was sequenced with immunoSEQ multiplex PCR; TCRdb's copy has only in-frame clones and lacks some. The sample has under 150,000 clones, 90% to 95% seen once; the top ten hold 1.7%. The sample taken for sequencing was PBMCs. These receptors originate from a man in his forties or fifties with head and neck cancer. The CDR3 runs from the conserved cysteine through the conserved F or W. The D gene is left open where the match is weak. A row's size may be missing; if present it is once, few, many or a size class.

j_call d_call clone_size v_call cdr3_nt cdr3_aa
TRBJ2-1 - - TRBV7-3 TGTGCCAGCAGCTTAAGGGGATCCACTAGTTACAATGAGCAGTTCTTC CASSLRGSTSYNEQFF
TRBJ1-5 - - TRBV5-6 TGTGCCAGCAGCTTGCGGCTGGGGGGGCAGCCCCAGCATTTT CASSLRLGGQPQHF
TRBJ2-5 - - TRBV6-5 TGTGCCAGCACTGGGACGGACGAAGGGACCCAGTACTTC CASTGTDEGTQYF
TRBJ1-4 - few TRBV19 TGTGCCAGTAGACGGTCGGGGCTGTCAGGAGTTGGATTCGAAAAACTGTTTTTT CASRRSGLSGVGFEKLFF
TRBJ1-1 - - TRBV28 TGTGCCAGCAGTGTCCCGGGACCGAGGAACACTGAAGCTTTCTTT CASSVPGPRNTEAFF
TRBJ2-7 TRBD1 - TRBV9 TGTGCCAGCAGCCTTACCGGGGACAGACTCTACGAGCAGTACTTC CASSLTGDRLYEQYF
TRBJ2-1 - - TRBV27 TGTGCCAGCATACGCCTGGCAGGGAACAATGAGCAGTTCTTC CASIRLAGNNEQFF
TRBJ1-2 - - TRBV9 TGTGCCAGCAGCGTGGGGGGCAGAGCCTACACCTTC CASSVGGRAYTF
TRBJ2-3 - - TRBV7-2 TGTGCCAGCAGCACCGGACCACGAGATACGCAGTATTTT CASSTGPRDTQYF
TRBJ2-1 - - TRBV5-1 TGCGCCAGCAGCTTATGGGCCTTGGCGGGGTACAATGAGCAGTTCTTC CASSLWALAGYNEQFF
TRBJ1-6 TRBD1 - TRBV30 TGTGCCTGGAAAGACAGGGGGTCCTCCCCAAATTCACCCCTCCACTTT CAWKDRGSSPNSPLHF
TRBJ2-7 - - TRBV27 TGTGCCAGCAGTTTAGTTTTGGGGGGACGGTACGAGCAGTACTTC CASSLVLGGRYEQYF
TRBJ1-1 TRBD1 - TRBV18 TGTGCCAGCTCACCGAAGGGACAGGGGCCGGCTGAAGCTTTCTTT CASSPKGQGPAEAFF
TRBJ2-1 TRBD1 few TRBV7-3 TGTGCCAGCAGCCCTGGACAGGGCCCATTTGGGGACAATGAGCAGTTCTTC CASSPGQGPFGDNEQFF
TRBJ2-3 TRBD1 - TRBV7-3 TGTGCCAGCAGCCCGCAGGACAGGGTAGGAGATACGCAGTATTTT CASSPQDRVGDTQYF
TRBJ1-5 - - TRBV12-3/TRBV12-4 TGTGCCAGCTCTAGTCGGGATCAGCCCCAGCATTTT CASSSRDQPQHF
TRBJ1-1 - - TRBV29-1 TGCAGCGTTTTTATAGGGTCTGAAGCTTTCTTT CSVFIGSEAFF
TRBJ1-1 - - TRBV9 TGTGCCAGCAGCCCCCTGGGGGGGGGAAAGATGGGGACTGAAGCTTTCTTT CASSPLGGGKMGTEAFF
TRBJ1-2 TRBD1 once TRBV6-6 TGTGCCAGCAGTTACTCGGCGGGACAGAACTATGGCTACACCTTC CASSYSAGQNYGYTF
TRBJ2-7 - - TRBV12-3/TRBV12-4 TGTGCCAGCAGTTTAAGTGCCGGATACGAGCAGTACTTC CASSLSAGYEQYF
TRBJ1-2 - - TRBV19 TGTGCCAGTAGTAATGGGACGGTCTATGGCTACACCTTC CASSNGTVYGYTF
TRBJ2-2 - - TRBV4-1 TGCGCCAGCAGCCAAGGGAGGGGACATTCGAACACCGGGGAGCTGTTTTTT CASSQGRGHSNTGELFF
TRBJ2-7 - - TRBV19 TGTGCCAGTAGTATAGATCTCGGGGGTATCTACGAGCAGTACTTC CASSIDLGGIYEQYF
TRBJ2-6 TRBD1 - TRBV5-1 TGCGCCAGCAGCTGGAGGACAGGGGACTATGGGGGGGCCAACGTCCTGACTTTC CASSWRTGDYGGANVLTF
TRBJ2-7 - - TRBV6-1 TGTGCCAGCAGTGATCAGGGGACCTACGAGCAGTACTTC CASSDQGTYEQYF
TRBJ2-4 - - TRBV7-2 TGTGCCAGCAGCTTGACACCAACTTTAGCCAAAAACATTCAGTACTTC CASSLTPTLAKNIQYF
TRBJ1-1 - - TRBV12-3/TRBV12-4 TGTGCCAGCAGTCCCGGGTGGGGCACTGAAGCTTTCTTT CASSPGWGTEAFF
TRBJ1-1 - - TRBV7-3 TGTGCCAGCAGCTCCGGACGGAACACTGAAGCTTTCTTT CASSSGRNTEAFF
TRBJ1-1 - - TRBV3-1/TRBV3-2 TGTGCCAGCAGCCCTGACGGGGGAATGAACACTGAAGCTTTCTTT CASSPDGGMNTEAFF
TRBJ1-2 - few TRBV10-3 TGTGCCATCAATACTGGGGACGATTATGGCTACACCTTC CAINTGDDYGYTF
TRBJ2-7 - - TRBV5-1 TGCGCCAGCAGCTTGGTGGGCTCCTACGAGCAGTACTTC CASSLVGSYEQYF
TRBJ2-1 TRBD1 - TRBV9 TGTGCCAGCAGCGCGTCCGGGACAGGGGTTTACAATGAGCAGTTCTTC CASSASGTGVYNEQFF
TRBJ1-5 TRBD1 - TRBV7-9 TGTGCCAGCCAGGACAGGGGTGACCAGCCCCAGCATTTT CASQDRGDQPQHF
TRBJ2-7 - once TRBV18 TGTGCCAGCTCACCTACAGCCTACGAGCAGTACTTC CASSPTAYEQYF
TRBJ2-7 TRBD1 - TRBV6-5 TGTGCCAGCAGTTACTCGAGGGACAGGTACTACGAGCAGTACTTC CASSYSRDRYYEQYF
TRBJ2-1 - - TRBV7-2 TGTGCCAGCAGCCTCGGGTCCTACAATGAGCAGTTCTTC CASSLGSYNEQFF
TRBJ2-7 TRBD2 - TRBV7-8 TGTGCCAGCAGCTTAGCGGCCCTATCCGGGACTAGTAACTACGAGCAGTACTTC CASSLAALSGTSNYEQYF
TRBJ1-5 - - TRBV27 TGTGCCAGCGGACTATCGTTGACAGGCATCAATCAGCCCCAGCATTTT CASGLSLTGINQPQHF
TRBJ2-3 TRBD2 - TRBV11-2 TGTGCCAGCAGCCCCCGGTACGCTAGCGGGGGGGATCGAGATACGCAGTATTTT CASSPRYASGGDRDTQYF
TRBJ2-1 - - TRBV5-1 TGCGCCAGCAGCTTGGTTGGCGGAGGCAATGAGCAGTTCTTC CASSLVGGGNEQFF
TRBJ2-1 - - TRBV4-3 TGCGCCAGCAGCCAAGAATGGAGGGGGCCAGTGAATGAGCAGTTCTTC CASSQEWRGPVNEQFF
TRBJ1-2 - - TRBV7-2 TGTGCCAGCAGCCTGGACAGTCGTACCTATGGCTACACCTTC CASSLDSRTYGYTF
TRBJ1-2 - - TRBV4-2 TGTGCCAGCAGCCAAGCTGGGGGGATTGCTAACTATGGCTACACCTTC CASSQAGGIANYGYTF
TRBJ1-1 - - TRBV28 TGTGCCAGCTCAAAGCGGGGGAGGGTAGCTTTCTTT CASSKRGRVAFF
TRBJ1-2 - - TRBV7-2 TGTGCCAGCAGCCGTACAGGGTTCGACTATGGCTACACCTTC CASSRTGFDYGYTF
TRBJ2-7 - - TRBV21-1 TGTGCCAGCAGCAAAGGTCCGAATCCCGATATCTACGAGCAGTACTTC CASSKGPNPDIYEQYF
TRBJ2-5 - - TRBV11-3 TGTGCCAGCAGCCTGGGGGAACAAGAGACCCAGTACTTC CASSLGEQETQYF
TRBJ2-7 TRBD2 - TRBV7-2 TGTGCCAGCAGCTTAGGGAGTAGCGGGGGGTTGGAACAGTACTTC CASSLGSSGGLEQYF
TRBJ1-6 - - TRBV7-9 TGTGCCACTAAAGAGGACCGCGACTACTATAATTCACCCCTCCACTTT CATKEDRDYYNSPLHF
TRBJ1-1 - once TRBV2 TGTGCCAGCAGTGAACGGGCAGGAGATAACACTGAAGCTTTCTTT CASSERAGDNTEAFF
TRBJ1-5 - - TRBV28 TGTGCCAGCGGTTTATCGGCGGGCCATCAGCCCCAGCATTTT CASGLSAGHQPQHF
TRBJ2-3 - once TRBV5-1 TGCGCCAGCAGCCGGCCGGGGGGCACAGATACGCAGTATTTT CASSRPGGTDTQYF
TRBJ1-1 - - TRBV6-5 TGTGCCAGCAGTACAGGGTCGGTGACTTTCTTT CASSTGSVTFF
TRBJ1-3 TRBD1 - TRBV4-3 TGCGCCAGCAGCCAAGGTACCGGGACAGGGGACGGAAACACCATATATTTT CASSQGTGTGDGNTIYF
TRBJ1-1 - - TRBV28 TGTGCCAGCAGTTTTCGGAGGGCCGTCACTGAAGCTTTCTTT CASSFRRAVTEAFF
TRBJ2-5 TRBD1 - TRBV28 TGTGCCAGCAGTTTAAGGGACAGGGGCTTTATGGAGACCCAGTACTTC CASSLRDRGFMETQYF
TRBJ1-1 - - TRBV19 TGTGCCAGTAGGGAACTAGCGAGAAAAAACACTGAAGCTTTCTTT CASRELARKNTEAFF
TRBJ1-1 - - TRBV6-5 TGTGCCAGCAGTCTTGATGAAGTACGTACTGAAGCTTTCTTT CASSLDEVRTEAFF